What follows is one TCR beta chain and its context. This record belongs to a study of T cell changes during pregnancy in multiple sclerosis. CDR1 and CDR2 (germline): MGHRA, YSYEKL. J lost 4 bases, V lost 5 bases, and 1 base had no gene match. The CDR3 sequence is 14 residues long. Assay used: immunoSEQ multiplex PCR; TCRdb lists only in-frame clones, some missing. The data hold about 13,000 clones, with roughly 90% observed a single time. The receptor comes from a female donor with multiple sclerosis, enrolled in a pregnancy study. The rearrangement uses TRBV4-1 and TRBJ2-2, with 10 bases aligning to TRBD2. The sample in question was CD8+ T cells from peripheral blood mononuclear cells, obtained in the first trimester of pregnancy. Here the CDR3 DNA reads TGCGCCAGCAGCGAGCGGGGGGGCACCGGGGAGCTGTTTTTT. Amino acids: CASSERGGTGELFF.